A single sample gave rise to the 17 T cell receptor beta chains below, sequenced in a study of shared clonotypes between healthy human individuals. TCRdb keeps only in-frame clones here, not all; method: immunoSEQ multiplex PCR. The profile shows some 1.4 million clones, more than 95% of them singletons. Specimen: naive CD4+ T cells sorted from blood. The sample's subset: CD45RA+ positively selected. The receptors originated from a man younger than 40 in good health.

The chain has TRBV7-8 and TRBJ2-5, with 9 bases that match TRBD2. Germline loops: CDR1 SGHVS, CDR2 FQNEAQ. The CDR3 sequence is 17 residues long. Trimming removed 6 bases from V and 4 bases from J; junction bases left unmatched: 15. This CDR3 reads CASSGGGRAPGPETQYF. CDR3 coding DNA: TGTGCCAGCAGTGGAGGCGGGAGGGCCCCAGGGCCAGAGACCCAGTACTTC.

V usage is TRBV23-1 and J usage is TRBJ1-5, with D unresolved. TRBV23-1 is noted as an ORF with a role that remains uncertain. Trimming removed 3 bases at V and 2 bases at J, with 8 bases between. This CDR3 has 14 amino acids. This CDR3 reads CASSHPEGNQPQHF. Written as DNA, the CDR3 is TGCGCCAGCAGTCACCCCGAAGGCAATCAGCCCCAGCATTTT.

This rearrangement joins TRBV5-4 to TRBJ1-1; D perhaps matches TRBD1 (6 bases). The germline gives CDR1 SGHNT, CDR2 YYREEE (reference sequence). V shed 0 bases and J shed 10 bases, with 10 bases lying between them. The CDR3 runs to 12 residues. For the CDR3, the DNA is TGTGCCAGCAGCTTGGAAGGGGGGGGAGCTTTCTTT. Translation: CASSLEGGGAFF. Looking up the rest from reference TRBV5-4 and TRBJ1-1 gives the full variable domain: ETGVTQSPTHLIKTRGQQVTLRCSSQSGHNTVSWYQQALGQGPQFIFQYYREEENGRGNFPPRFSGLQFPNYSSELNVNALELDDSALYLCASSLEGGGAFFGQGTRLTVV.

The chain links TRBV5-1 to TRBJ1-4, with D unclear. Trimming took 4 bases from V and 10 from J, leaving 11 bases between them. CDR3 length: 12 amino acids. Germline CDR1 reads SGHRS; CDR2 reads YFSETQ. As DNA, the CDR3 is TGCGCCAGCAGCCACGGACCAGGAAAACTGTTTTTT. Translated, it gives CASSHGPGKLFF.

The chain uses TRBV5-6 and TRBJ2-5; unclear D gene. The V gene lost 4 bases and the J gene lost 7 bases, with 14 bases spanning the gap. The CDR3 covers 13 residues. Germline assignment: CDR1 SGHDT and CDR2 YYEEEE. The DNA of the CDR3 is TGTGCCAGCAGCAGGGTGGAGTTGGGGACCCAGTACTTC. This translates into CASSRVELGTQYF.

V gene TRBV28 combines with J gene TRBJ2-3; the D is unclear. Between the trimmed V and J ends, which lost 3 bases and 4 bases, there was a span of 8 bases. Germline CDR1 MDHEN, CDR2 SYDVKM. This CDR3 region has 13 residues. CDR3 region: CASSFPAADTQYF. DNA for the CDR3: TGTGCCAGCAGTTTCCCCGCGGCAGATACGCAGTATTTT.

Of note for this clone: A read error may produce the germline difference seen at one junction end. The rearrangement links TRBV5-1 to TRBJ2-5; no firm D call. The CDR3 contains 13 residues. Per the germline V gene, CDR1 is SGHRS and CDR2 is YFSETQ. The CDR3 is CAGSLQIQETQYF. CDR3 DNA: TGCGCCGGCAGCCTTCAAATCCAAGAGACCCAGTACTTC.

The V call is TRBV5-4, the J call TRBJ2-3, with 7 bases matching TRBD2. The CDR3 contains 17 residues. CDR1 is SGHNT and CDR2 is YYREEE in the germline V gene (reference sequence). J was trimmed by 3 bases and V by 1 base; bases with no gene match: 11. The CDR3 DNA is TGTGCCAGCAGCTTGCGGGTGGGAGGGCCTTGGACAGATACGCAGTATTTT. It is translated as CASSLRVGGPWTDTQYF.

The V gene is TRBV6-1, the J gene TRBJ1-1; the D gene is possibly TRBD1 (5 bases). CDR3 length equals 14 residues. Germline CDR1 reads MNHNS; CDR2 reads SASEGT. V lost 1 base, J lost 9 bases, and 15 bases lay in between. The CDR3 coding sequence is TGTGCCAGCAGTGAAGGGGGGGAGGATCGACAAGCTTTCTTT. Its translation is CASSEGGEDRQAFF.

The J gene is TRBJ1-2, the V gene TRBV28; no firm D call. The CDR3 is 13 residues long. Trimming removed 5 bases at V and 4 bases at J, with 11 bases between. Germline V CDR1 and CDR2: MDHEN, SYDVKM. The CDR3 DNA is TGTGCCAGCAGTCCAAGTAGCTCCTATGGCTACACCTTC. Amino acids: CASSPSSSYGYTF.

The sample holds one count of this clone. The rearrangement joins TRBV5-6 to TRBJ2-7; D unclear. Trimming removed 4 bases at V and 2 bases at J, with 7 bases between. This CDR3 has 12 residues. Germline assignment: CDR1 SGHDT and CDR2 YYEEEE. For the CDR3, the DNA is TGTGCCAGCAGCCTGATTACCTACGAGCAGTACTTC. It yields the protein CASSLITYEQYF.

The rearrangement uses TRBV11-3 and TRBJ2-1; maybe TRBD2 (6 bases). Trimming removed 4 bases at V and 10 bases at J, with 14 bases between. CDR3 length: 13 residues. CDR1 is SGHNT and CDR2 is YENEEA in the germline V gene. This CDR3 reads CASSYKDRGEQFF. CDR3 coding DNA: TGTGCCAGCAGCTACAAAGACCGGGGGGAGCAGTTCTTC.

This chain connects TRBV5-4 to TRBJ2-3; TRBD2 might be the D (6 bases). Germline lookup yields CDR1 SGHNT and CDR2 YYREEE (reference sequence). CDR3 size: 15 residues. The ends were cut back, 2 bases at V and 4 bases at J, with 14 bases in the middle. CDR3 bases: TGTGCCAGCAGCTTAATGGGGCGGGGCGCAGATACGCAGTATTTT. It is translated as CASSLMGRGADTQYF.

V is TRBV6-6 and J is TRBJ2-7; no firm D call. Trimming pared 7 bases from V and 2 bases from J, leaving 15 bases between. This CDR3 is built from 14 residues. Germline V lookup: CDR1 MNHNY, CDR2 SVGAGI (reference sequence). Here the CDR3 DNA reads TGTGCCAGCACCGAAACTATTGGTCCCTACGAGCAGTACTTC. This translates into CASTETIGPYEQYF.

V and J are TRBV7-9 and TRBJ2-1, with 7 bases that match TRBD2. Germline loops: CDR1 SEHNR, CDR2 FQNEAQ (reference sequence). V was clipped by 1 base and J by 15 bases; unmatched bases: 12. The CDR3 consists of 14 residues. The CDR3: CASSLGSASGPLFF. CDR3 DNA sequence: TGTGCCAGCAGCTTAGGGTCCGCTAGCGGCCCTTTGTTCTTC.

The DNA of the CDR3 is TGTGCCAGCAGCTTCAGGGTAAGCTCCTACGAGCAGTACTTC. Translation: CASSFRVSSYEQYF. This chain connects TRBV5-4 to TRBJ2-7; possible D gene TRBD1, 5 bases. Trimming stripped 2 bases from V and 0 bases from J, with 9 bases between. Germline V gives CDR1 SGHNT, CDR2 YYREEE (reference sequence). CDR3 size: 14 residues. Combining the CDR3 with reference TRBV5-4 and TRBJ2-7 gives the whole variable domain ETGVTQSPTHLIKTRGQQVTLRCSSQSGHNTVSWYQQALGQGPQFIFQYYREEENGRGNFPPRFSGLQFPNYSSELNVNALELDDSALYLCASSFRVSSYEQYFGPGTRLTVT.

Remarks on this clone: Other DNA sequences in the sample encode the same CDR3. V and J are TRBV7-2 and TRBJ2-3; D is unresolved. The CDR3 spans 13 residues. The V gene's germline CDR1 is SGHTA and CDR2 FQGNSA. Between the trimmed V and J ends, which lost 5 bases and 1 base, there was a span of 7 bases. Here the CDR3 DNA reads TGTGCCAGCAGCCCGCCCGGCACAGATACGCAGTATTTT. Amino acid sequence: CASSPPGTDTQYF. The complete variable domain, with remaining parts taken from reference TRBV7-2 and TRBJ2-3, reads GAGVSQSPSNKVTEKGKDVELRCDPISGHTALYWYRQSLGQGLEFLIYFQGNSAPDKSGLPSDRFSAERTGGSVSTLTIQRTQQEDSAVYLCASSPPGTDTQYFGPGTRLTVL.